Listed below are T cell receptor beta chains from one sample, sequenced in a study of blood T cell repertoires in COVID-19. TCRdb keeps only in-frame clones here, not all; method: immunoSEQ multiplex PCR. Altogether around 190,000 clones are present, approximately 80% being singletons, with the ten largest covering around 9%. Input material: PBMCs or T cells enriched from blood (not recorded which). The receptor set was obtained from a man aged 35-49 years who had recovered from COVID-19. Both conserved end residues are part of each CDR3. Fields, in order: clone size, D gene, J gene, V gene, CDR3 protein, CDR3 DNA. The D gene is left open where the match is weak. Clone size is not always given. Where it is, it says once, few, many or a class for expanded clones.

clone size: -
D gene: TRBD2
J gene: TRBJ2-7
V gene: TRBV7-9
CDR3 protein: CASDLAGGPYEQYF
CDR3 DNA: TGTGCCAGTGATCTAGCGGGAGGGCCCTACGAGCAGTACTTC

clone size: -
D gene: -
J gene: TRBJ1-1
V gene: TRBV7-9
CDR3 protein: CASSLGQLEAFF
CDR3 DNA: TGTGCCAGCAGCTTGGGACAACTAGAAGCTTTCTTT

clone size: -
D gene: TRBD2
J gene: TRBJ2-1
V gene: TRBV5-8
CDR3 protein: CASSFRAGGAYNEQFF
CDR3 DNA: TGTGCCAGCAGCTTCAGGGCGGGGGGAGCCTACAATGAGCAGTTCTTC

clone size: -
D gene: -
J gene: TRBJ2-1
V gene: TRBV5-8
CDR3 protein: CASSPKIARVFF
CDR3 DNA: TGTGCCAGCAGCCCGAAGATTGCGAGGGTGTTCTTC

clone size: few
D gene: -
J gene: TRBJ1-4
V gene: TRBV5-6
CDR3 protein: CASSLRANEKLFF
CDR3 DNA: TGTGCCAGCAGCCTACGGGCTAATGAAAAACTGTTTTTT

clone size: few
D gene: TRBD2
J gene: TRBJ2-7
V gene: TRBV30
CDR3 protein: CAWGLLGLAGSYEQYF
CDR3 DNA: TGTGCCTGGGGACTTCTCGGACTAGCGGGGTCCTACGAGCAGTACTTC

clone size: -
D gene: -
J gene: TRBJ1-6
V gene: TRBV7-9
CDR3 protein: CASSTGGQPLHF
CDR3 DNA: TGTGCCAGCAGCACGGGAGGGCAACCCCTCCACTTT

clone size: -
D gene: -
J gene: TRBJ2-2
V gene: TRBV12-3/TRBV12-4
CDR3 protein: CASSLTATGELFF
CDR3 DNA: TGTGCCAGCAGTTTGACAGCCACCGGGGAGCTGTTTTTT

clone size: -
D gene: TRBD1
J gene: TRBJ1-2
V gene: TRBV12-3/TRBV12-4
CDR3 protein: CASTNRGATGYTF
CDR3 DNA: TGTGCCAGCACTAACAGGGGAGCGACTGGCTACACCTTC

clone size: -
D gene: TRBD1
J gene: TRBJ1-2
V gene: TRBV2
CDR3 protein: CASSIQGNYGYTF
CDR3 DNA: TGTGCCAGCAGCATACAGGGGAACTATGGCTACACCTTC

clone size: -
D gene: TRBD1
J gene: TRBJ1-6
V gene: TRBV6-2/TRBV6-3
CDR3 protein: CASGQPDRAYSPLHF
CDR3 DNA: TGTGCCAGCGGCCAACCCGACAGGGCTTATTCACCCCTCCACTTT

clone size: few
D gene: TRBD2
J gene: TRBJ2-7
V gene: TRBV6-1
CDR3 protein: CASSEGTSGYPSSYEQYF
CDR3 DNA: TGTGCCAGCAGTGAAGGGACTAGCGGGTACCCTAGCTCCTACGAGCAGTACTTC

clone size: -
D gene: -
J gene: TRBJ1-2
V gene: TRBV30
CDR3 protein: CAWRPSTELTKGYTF
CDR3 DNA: TGTGCCTGGAGACCCTCAACAGAATTGACGAAGGGCTACACCTTC

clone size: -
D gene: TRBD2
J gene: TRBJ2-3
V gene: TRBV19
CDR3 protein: CATFPGGVTDTQYF
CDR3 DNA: TGTGCCACCTTCCCCGGGGGGGTAACAGATACGCAGTATTTT

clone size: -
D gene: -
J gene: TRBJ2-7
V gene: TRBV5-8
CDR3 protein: CASSLVGGLDEQYF
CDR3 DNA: TGTGCCAGCAGCTTGGTGGGGGGGCTCGACGAGCAGTACTTC

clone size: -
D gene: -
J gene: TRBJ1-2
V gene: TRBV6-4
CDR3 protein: CASSDRGGYGYTF
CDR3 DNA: TGTGCCAGCAGTGACCGGGGAGGCTATGGCTACACCTTC

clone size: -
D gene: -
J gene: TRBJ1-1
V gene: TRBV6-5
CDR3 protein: CASRRTDTNTEAFF
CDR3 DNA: TGTGCCAGCAGGAGGACAGACACGAACACTGAAGCTTTCTTT

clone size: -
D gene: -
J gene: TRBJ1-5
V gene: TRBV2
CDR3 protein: CASSEQGSNQPQHF
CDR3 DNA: TGTGCCAGCAGTGAACAGGGGTCGAATCAGCCCCAGCATTTT

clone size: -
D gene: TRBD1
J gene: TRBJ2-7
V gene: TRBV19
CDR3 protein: CASSTLTGGPYEQYF
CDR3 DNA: TGTGCCAGTAGTACCCTGACAGGGGGTCCCTACGAGCAGTACTTC

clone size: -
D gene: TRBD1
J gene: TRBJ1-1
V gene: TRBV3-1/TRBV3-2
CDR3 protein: CASSPTGANTEAFF
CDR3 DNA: TGTGCCAGCAGCCCGACAGGGGCCAACACTGAAGCTTTCTTT

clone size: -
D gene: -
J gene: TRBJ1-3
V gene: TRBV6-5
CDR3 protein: CASSLSNPGNTIYF
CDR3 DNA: TGTGCCAGCAGTCTGAGTAACCCTGGAAACACCATATATTTT

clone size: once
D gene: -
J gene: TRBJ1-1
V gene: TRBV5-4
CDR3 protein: CASSLVGGRGGNTEAFF
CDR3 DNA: TGTGCCAGCAGCTTGGTTGGGGGCAGAGGAGGGAACACTGAAGCTTTCTTT

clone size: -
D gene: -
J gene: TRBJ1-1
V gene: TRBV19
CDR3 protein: CASSIDRVAGKGTEAFF
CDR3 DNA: TGTGCCAGTAGTATAGATCGGGTTGCGGGGAAGGGCACTGAAGCTTTCTTT

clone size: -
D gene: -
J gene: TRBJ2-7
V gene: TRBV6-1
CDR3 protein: CASSGGRRVMDSYEQYF
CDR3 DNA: TGTGCCAGCAGTGGGGGCAGGAGGGTAATGGACTCCTACGAGCAGTACTTC

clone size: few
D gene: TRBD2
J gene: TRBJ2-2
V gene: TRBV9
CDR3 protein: CASSGIGLAENTGELFF
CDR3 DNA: TGTGCCAGCAGTGGTATTGGACTAGCGGAAAACACCGGGGAGCTGTTTTTT

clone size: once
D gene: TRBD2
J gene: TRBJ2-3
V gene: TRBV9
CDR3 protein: CASSVGVTSGSWGSTDTQYF
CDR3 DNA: TGTGCCAGCAGCGTAGGTGTCACTAGCGGGAGTTGGGGGTCCACAGATACGCAGTATTTT

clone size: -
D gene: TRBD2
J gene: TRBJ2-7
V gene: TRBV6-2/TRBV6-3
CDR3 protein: CASSYGGGSSPYEQYF
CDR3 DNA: TGTGCCAGCAGTTACGGGGGGGGAAGTAGTCCTTACGAGCAGTACTTC

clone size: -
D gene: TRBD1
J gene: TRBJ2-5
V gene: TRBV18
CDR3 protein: CASSPRSKGGLETQYF
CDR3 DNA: TGTGCCAGCTCACCACGATCGAAAGGGGGCTTAGAGACCCAGTACTTC

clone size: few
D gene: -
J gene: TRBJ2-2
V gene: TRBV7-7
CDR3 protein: CASSPTTDFNTGELFF
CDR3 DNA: TGTGCCAGCAGCCCAACCACTGACTTTAACACCGGGGAGCTGTTTTTT

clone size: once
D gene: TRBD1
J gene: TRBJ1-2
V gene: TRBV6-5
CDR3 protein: CASRQGAGGYTF
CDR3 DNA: TGTGCCAGCAGACAGGGGGCAGGAGGCTACACCTTC

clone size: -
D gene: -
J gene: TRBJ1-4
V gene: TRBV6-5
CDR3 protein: CASSWGEGSEKLFF
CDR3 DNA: TGTGCCAGCAGTTGGGGAGAGGGAAGTGAAAAACTGTTTTTT

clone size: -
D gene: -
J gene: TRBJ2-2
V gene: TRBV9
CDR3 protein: CASSVGSGPAGELFF
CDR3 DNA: TGTGCCAGCAGCGTAGGATCAGGCCCCGCCGGGGAGCTGTTTTTT

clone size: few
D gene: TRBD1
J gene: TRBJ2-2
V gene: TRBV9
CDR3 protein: CASSKTGTGFNGELFF
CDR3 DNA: TGTGCCAGCAGCAAAACCGGGACAGGGTTCAACGGGGAGCTGTTTTTT

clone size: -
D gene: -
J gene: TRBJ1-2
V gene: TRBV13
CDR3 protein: CASSLWGRNGYTF
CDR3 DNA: TGTGCCAGCAGCCTATGGGGGAGGAATGGCTACACCTTC

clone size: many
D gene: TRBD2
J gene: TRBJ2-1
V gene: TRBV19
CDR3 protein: CASRDASGNNEQFF
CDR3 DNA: TGTGCCAGTAGGGATGCTAGCGGTAACAATGAGCAGTTCTTC

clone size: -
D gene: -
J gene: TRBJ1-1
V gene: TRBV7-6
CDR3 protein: CASSPQAGGPEKAFF
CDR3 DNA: TGTGCCAGCAGCCCACAGGCCGGGGGTCCTGAAAAAGCTTTCTTT

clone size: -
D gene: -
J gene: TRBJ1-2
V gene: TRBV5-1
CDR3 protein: CASSLGGDYYGYTF
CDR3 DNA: TGCGCCAGCAGCCTGGGCGGGGACTACTATGGCTACACCTTC

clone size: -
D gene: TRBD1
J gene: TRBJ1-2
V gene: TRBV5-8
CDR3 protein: CASSYQTQGAVYGYTF
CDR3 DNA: TGTGCCAGCAGCTACCAAACACAGGGGGCCGTATATGGCTACACCTTC

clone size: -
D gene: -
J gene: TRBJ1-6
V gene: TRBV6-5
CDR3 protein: CASSYRGNSPLHF
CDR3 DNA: TGTGCCAGCAGTTACCGAGGGAATTCACCCCTCCACTTT

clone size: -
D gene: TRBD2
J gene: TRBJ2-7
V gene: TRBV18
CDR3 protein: CASSPGTSGYEQYF
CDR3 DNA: TGTGCCAGCTCACCAGGGACTAGCGGCTACGAGCAGTACTTC

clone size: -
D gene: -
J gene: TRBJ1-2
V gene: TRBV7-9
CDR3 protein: CASNDRGHHGSGYTF
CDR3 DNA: TGTGCCAGCAACGATCGAGGACACCACGGAAGTGGCTACACCTTC

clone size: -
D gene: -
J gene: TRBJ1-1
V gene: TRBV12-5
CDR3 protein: CASGSEGGSEAFF
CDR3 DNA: TGTGCTAGTGGTTCCGAAGGCGGGTCCGAAGCTTTCTTT

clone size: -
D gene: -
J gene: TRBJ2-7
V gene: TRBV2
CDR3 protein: CASRYSYEQYF
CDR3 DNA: TGTGCCAGCAGATACTCCTACGAGCAGTACTTC

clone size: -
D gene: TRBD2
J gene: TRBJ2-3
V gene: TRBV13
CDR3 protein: CASSPRTSGGQGTQYF
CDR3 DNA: TGTGCCAGCAGCCCTCGGACTAGCGGGGGGCAAGGTACGCAGTATTTT

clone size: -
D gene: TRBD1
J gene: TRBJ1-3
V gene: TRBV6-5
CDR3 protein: CASSQNRGRRNTIYF
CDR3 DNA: TGTGCCAGCAGTCAAAACAGGGGCCGGCGGAACACCATATATTTT

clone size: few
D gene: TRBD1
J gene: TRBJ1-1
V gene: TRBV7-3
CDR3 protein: CASSPDRGVNTEAFF
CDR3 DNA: TGTGCCAGCAGCCCTGACAGGGGGGTGAACACTGAAGCTTTCTTT

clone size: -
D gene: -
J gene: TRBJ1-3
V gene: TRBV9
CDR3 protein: CASSVGVMDGQNTIYF
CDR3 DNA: TGTGCCAGCAGCGTAGGCGTAATGGACGGACAAAACACCATATATTTT

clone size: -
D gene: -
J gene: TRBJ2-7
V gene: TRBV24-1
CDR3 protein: CATSDPSGGSYEQYF
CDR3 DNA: TGTGCCACCAGTGACCCTTCCGGAGGCTCCTACGAGCAGTACTTC

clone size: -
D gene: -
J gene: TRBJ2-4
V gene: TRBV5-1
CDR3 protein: CASSSTGLAKNIQYF
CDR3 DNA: TGCGCCAGCAGCTCCACAGGTTTAGCCAAAAACATTCAGTACTTC

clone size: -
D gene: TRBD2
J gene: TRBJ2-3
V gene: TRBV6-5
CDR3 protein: CASSFDAGGLDTQYF
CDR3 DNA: TGTGCCAGCAGTTTTGACGCGGGGGGGCTGGATACGCAGTATTTT

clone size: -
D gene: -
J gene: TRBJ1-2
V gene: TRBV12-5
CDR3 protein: CASGLTGANYGYTF
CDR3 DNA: TGTGCTAGTGGTTTGACAGGTGCAAACTATGGCTACACCTTC